This TCR beta chain was sequenced in a study of T cells after yellow fever vaccination. Study observations and caveats: Some clonotypes, a small share, were shared between CD4 and CD8 compartments. Reappearance after the booster was observed for most primary-vaccination clones (96% CD4, over 70% CD8).

The TCR cDNA carried a universal primer site and UMIs from 5'RACE template switching. TCRdb re-called the 5' RACE reads with MiXCR, one entry per CDR3 protein. The data show 610,000 or so distinct CDR3 sequences, over 9% seen once. The CDR3 is made up of 17 amino acids. V lost 2 bases to trimming and J lost 4 bases; unmatched junction nucleotides: 6. Per germline, CDR1 SGHRS and CDR2 YFSETQ. This clonotype was detected only a few times. Antigen specificity is unknown. Sequencing was performed on PBMCs, taken on the day of the yellow fever booster vaccination. This TCR was sampled from a man aged 25-45 years who received the YFV17D yellow fever vaccine. The J gene is TRBJ2-6, the V gene TRBV5-1, with 10 bases that match TRBD1. The CDR3 protein is CASSFRQGAQGANVLTF. In nucleotides, the CDR3 is TGCGCCAGCAGCTTCCGACAGGGGGCTCAGGGGGCCAACGTCCTGACTTTC. Variable domain in full (rest from reference TRBV5-1 and TRBJ2-6): KAGVTQTPRYLIKTRGQQVTLSCSPISGHRSVSWYQQTPGQGLQFLFEYFSETQRNKGNFPGRFSGRQFSNSRSEMNVSTLELGDSALYLCASSFRQGAQGANVLTFGAGSRLTVL.